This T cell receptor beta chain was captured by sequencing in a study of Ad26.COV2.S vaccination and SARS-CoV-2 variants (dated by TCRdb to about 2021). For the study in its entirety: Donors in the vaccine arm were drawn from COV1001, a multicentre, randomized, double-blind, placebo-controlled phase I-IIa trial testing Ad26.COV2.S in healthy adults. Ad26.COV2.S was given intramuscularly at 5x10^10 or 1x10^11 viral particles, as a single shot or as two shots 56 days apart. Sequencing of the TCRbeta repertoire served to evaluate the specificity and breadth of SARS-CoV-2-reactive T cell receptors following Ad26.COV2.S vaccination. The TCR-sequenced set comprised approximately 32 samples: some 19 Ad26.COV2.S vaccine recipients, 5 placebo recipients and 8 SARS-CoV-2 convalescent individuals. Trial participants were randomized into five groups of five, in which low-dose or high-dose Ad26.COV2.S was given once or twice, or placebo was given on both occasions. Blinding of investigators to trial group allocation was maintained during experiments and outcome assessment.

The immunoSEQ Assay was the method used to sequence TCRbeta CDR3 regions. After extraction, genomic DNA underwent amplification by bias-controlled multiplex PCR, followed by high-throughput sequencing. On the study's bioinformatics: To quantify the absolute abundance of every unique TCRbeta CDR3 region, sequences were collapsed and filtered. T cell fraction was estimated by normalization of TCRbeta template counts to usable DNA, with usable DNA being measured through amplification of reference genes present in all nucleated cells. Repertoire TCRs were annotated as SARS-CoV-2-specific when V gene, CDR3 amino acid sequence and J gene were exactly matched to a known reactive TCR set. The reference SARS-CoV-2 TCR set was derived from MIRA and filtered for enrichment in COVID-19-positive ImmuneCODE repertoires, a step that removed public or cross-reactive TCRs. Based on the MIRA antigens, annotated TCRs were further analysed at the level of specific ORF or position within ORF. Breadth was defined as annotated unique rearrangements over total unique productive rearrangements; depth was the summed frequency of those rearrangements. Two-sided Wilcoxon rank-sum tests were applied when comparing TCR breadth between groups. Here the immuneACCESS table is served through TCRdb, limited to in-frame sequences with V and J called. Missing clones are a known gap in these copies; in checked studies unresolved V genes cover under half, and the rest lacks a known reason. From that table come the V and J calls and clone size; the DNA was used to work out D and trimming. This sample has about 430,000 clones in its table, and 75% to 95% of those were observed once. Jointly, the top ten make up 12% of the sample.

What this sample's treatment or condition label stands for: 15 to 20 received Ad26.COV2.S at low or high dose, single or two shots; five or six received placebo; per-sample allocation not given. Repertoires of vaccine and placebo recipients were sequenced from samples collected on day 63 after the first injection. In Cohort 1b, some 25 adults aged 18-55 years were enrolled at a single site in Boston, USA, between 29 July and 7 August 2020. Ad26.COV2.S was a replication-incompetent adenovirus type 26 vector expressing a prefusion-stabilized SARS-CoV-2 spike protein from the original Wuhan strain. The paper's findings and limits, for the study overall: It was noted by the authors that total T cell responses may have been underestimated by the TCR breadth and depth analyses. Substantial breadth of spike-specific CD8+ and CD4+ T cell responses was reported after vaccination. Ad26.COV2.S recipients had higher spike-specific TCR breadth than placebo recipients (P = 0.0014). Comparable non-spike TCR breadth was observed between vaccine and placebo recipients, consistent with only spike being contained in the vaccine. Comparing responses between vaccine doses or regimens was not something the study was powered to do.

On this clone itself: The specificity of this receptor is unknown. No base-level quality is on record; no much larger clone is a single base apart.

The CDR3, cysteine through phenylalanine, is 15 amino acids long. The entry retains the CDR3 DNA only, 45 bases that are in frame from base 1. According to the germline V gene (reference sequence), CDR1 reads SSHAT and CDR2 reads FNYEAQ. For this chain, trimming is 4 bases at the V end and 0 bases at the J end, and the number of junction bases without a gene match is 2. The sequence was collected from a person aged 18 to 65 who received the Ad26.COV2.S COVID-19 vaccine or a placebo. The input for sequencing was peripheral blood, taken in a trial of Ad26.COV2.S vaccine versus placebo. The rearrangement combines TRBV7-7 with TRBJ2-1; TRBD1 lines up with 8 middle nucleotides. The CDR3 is CASSSTGGSYNEQFF. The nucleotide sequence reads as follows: TGTGCCAGCAGCTCTACAGGGGGCTCCTACAATGAGCAGTTCTTC.